Here is one T cell receptor beta chain with its context. The entry originates in a study of blood T cell repertoires in COVID-19. The protocol was immunoSEQ multiplex PCR, while the TCRdb copy is restricted to in-frame clones and leaves out a portion. The sample holds around 34,000 clones, around 82% seen once. Germline V gene lookup returns CDR1 MDHEN and CDR2 SYDVKM. Trimming took 6 bases from V and 8 from J; bases not matched to a gene: 3. This CDR3 is 11 amino acids long. This sequence joins TRBV28 and TRBJ1-1, with 7 positions matching TRBD1. Sequenced: peripheral blood. The source is a man between 50 and 59 years old with acute or convalescent COVID-19. CDR3 nucleotide sequence: TGTGCCAGCAGCTTGACAGGGGAAGCTTTCTTT. Translation gives CASSLTGEAFF.